This TCR beta chain appears in the sequencing data of a study of cytomegalovirus exposure and HLA in healthy donors (dated by TCRdb to between 2016 and 2019). Regarding the research as a whole: An earlier analysis of some 500 of the donors reported more than 250 Gb of sequence data and around 120 million unique TCR beta sequences from 150 million to 200 million T cells. The T cell repertoires of roughly 660 subjects were profiled by immunosequencing and related to cytomegalovirus serostatus. The genetic ancestry cluster associated with self-reported Caucasian donors included around 76% of the 398 genotyped donors. An early release that covered 500 to 800 HLA-typed donors contained about 290 gigabases of sequencing data and some 87 million unique TCR sequences. A few DR-DQ haplotypes were handled as single units for association and clustering because linkage in the cohort was strong. A later analysis re-analyzed previously published TCR beta repertoires from 660 or so donors and added high-resolution HLA genotyping to study TCR occurrence patterns. An earlier analysis of 587 of the donors used high-throughput TCR beta sequencing to judge whether each TCR beta V gene segment behaved as functional or pseudogenic. Along with the roughly 610-subject first cohort, a separate validation cohort of around 110 different subjects was used. HLA typing covered class I and class II loci at four-digit resolution. To predict cytomegalovirus infection status, the study brought together high-throughput TCR immunosequencing, statistical association of individual TCRs with disease status, and machine learning. The number of typed donors differed by locus: about 620-640 for A, B, C, DRB1 and DQB1; 522 for DQA1; approximately 600 for DPA1; and about 450 for DPB1. Donor age, sex, ethnicity and CMV serostatus were compiled alongside the repertoire data. The study was designed to test whether signatures of past pathogen exposure could be identified by cataloging public T cell receptors. Across approximately 400 genotyped donors of the cohort, an average of about 200,000 unique TCR beta nucleotide sequences per donor were sequenced, and 15% to 20% of those sequences were non-productive. Every repertoire in the discovery cohort had been generated on one and the same sequencing platform. Genome-wide SNP genotypes for about 65% of the roughly 670 donors were used in a later genetic analysis, which treated that subset as a discovery cohort. In the later analysis, no new phenotypic data were used to find candidate immune exposures; instead, reliance was placed on TCR beta sequences and their occurrence across donors.

With regard to this clone: The antigen it binds to is not known. Qualities for individual bases were not recorded, and no much larger clone is one base off.

Trimming removed 4 bases from V and 4 bases from J; the gene matches leave 3 bases unexplained. The CDR3 goes from the cysteine to the phenylalanine over 15 residues. Only the CDR3 region is kept as DNA, spanning 45 bases read in frame from base 1. Taken from the germline V gene, the CDR1 and CDR2 loops are MGHRA and YSYEKL. What the authors observed across the whole study: Because counts were too low, seventeen rarely observed V segments, including chromosome 9 orphons, were excluded from the earlier analysis of fewer than 650 of the donors. In a later analysis, HLA-associated TCR beta chains showed more clonal expansion and lower generation probabilities than non-associated chains that were equally common. The only immune exposure information available for the cohort was CMV serostatus. In a later analysis, TCR association rates were found to vary across HLA loci, with the most associated TCRs seen for DRB1 alleles and the fewest for HLA-C alleles. At a false discovery rate of 0.05, a later analysis linked 16,000 or so TCR beta sequences to specific HLA alleles. The authors suggested that the approach could potentially be extended to other disease states and immunological phenotypes. A group of highly shared sequence variants was considered likely to be a technical artifact of the sequencing pipeline. When HLA alleles, especially DR and DQ, strongly co-occurred, attributing TCR associations to individual alleles was difficult. Correlated functional status among segregating V segments might be attributable to linkage disequilibrium, but an unknown experimental factor could not be ruled out. A further reported finding was that TCR beta sequences accurately predicted the HLA-A and HLA-B alleles for most subjects in the first cohort. According to a later genetic analysis, donors in an Asian-associated ancestry cluster had fewer N-insertions in productive TCRs than the approximately 700-donor mean. The study listed approximately 160 TCR beta chains as associated with cytomegalovirus. In a later analysis, most CMV-associated TCR beta chains were found to appear HLA-restricted, with HLA associations seemingly driven largely by CMV exposure. Sequencing depth was assumed to be roughly uniform across donors in the presence/absence analyses, though that assumption may not hold. In an earlier analysis of over 550 of the donors, most TCR beta V segments were observed in productive rearrangements about 87% or about 30% of the time, broadly matching IMGT annotations. Some IMGT-functional V segments, including TRBV6-2 and TRBV6-3, could not be told apart with the 87-base-pair reads, so those segments were excluded. The classifier was reported to diagnose cytomegalovirus status with high specificity and sensitivity in both the original and validation cohorts. Because some donors lacked HLA typing at each locus, the association tests relied only on the typed subset. Across donors, most TCR sequences were observed very rarely, whereas some public TCRs were present in many individuals. Several of the top co-occurrence clusters appeared to be linked to parvovirus B19, influenza, CMV and Epstein-Barr virus, according to a later analysis. V-gene and J-gene trimming of TCR beta chains was associated with a missense DCLRE1C variant in a later genetic analysis, and the association was replicated in an independent cohort. In this cohort, only TCR beta chains were sequenced, and detectable features were limited by the absence of alpha or paired-chain data. A few of the identified cytomegalovirus-associated TCR beta chains were confirmed in vitro to be specific for cytomegalovirus antigens.

Receptor libraries were prepared by the immunoSEQ multiplex PCR assay. For the multiplex PCR, a mixture combining 60 forward primers for TCR Vbeta segments and 13 reverse primers for TCR Jbeta segments was used. Amplification of the CDR3 region of rearranged TCR beta genes was performed with a multiplex PCR assay on genomic DNA. On the Illumina HiSeq System, the amplified TCR beta libraries were sequenced as 87-base-pair reads. As for the original processing: A later analysis counted approximately 76 million unique TCR beta chains across the 690 or so repertoires, and around 12 million of these chains were shared by at least two donors. A nearest-neighbor algorithm error-corrected the raw reads and collapsed the reads into unique sequences, merging closely related sequences to remove PCR and sequencing errors. To assign V, D and J gene segments, CDR3 sequences were aligned to IMGT reference sequences. For a sequence to be retained, at least a six-nucleotide match to both a V gene segment and a J gene segment was required. Rearrangements were classified as productive when the CDR3 lacked stop codons and remained in frame with V and J, and all other rearrangements were classified as non-productive. Following IMGT convention, CDR3 was defined as the stretch from the second conserved V-encoded cysteine up to the conserved J-encoded phenylalanine. The earlier analysis of about 500 of the donors excluded sequences that lacked an unambiguous match to a single V gene segment. In an earlier analysis of 587 of the donors, V segments were called functional above 56.7% productive rearrangements and were called segregating when the between-donor standard deviation exceeded 5%. A statistical classification framework was developed to diagnose cytomegalovirus status using the catalog of TCR beta chain sequences. A later analysis assigned V and J genes by comparing TCR nucleotide sequences with IMGT/GENE-DB human TR gene sequences. The TCRdist pipeline was used in a later analysis to assign CDR3 sequences and most-parsimonious VDJ recombination scenarios. In a later analysis, every TCR beta chain was defined by the combination of its CDR3 amino acid sequence and its V-gene family, and reads without a unique V-gene family were dropped. In a later analysis, a few hundred highly shared, low-generation-probability nucleotide sequences were removed to address suspected cross-contamination and a sequencing artifact. A later analysis calculated a clonal expansion index for each public chain from normalized within-repertoire ranks of inferred template counts. Generation probabilities in a later analysis came from a VDJ recombination model fitted to out-of-frame rearrangements, and those results were checked against IGoR. A later analysis scored TCR-TCR, TCR-HLA and TCR-CMV co-occurrence with hypergeometric tests, applying a repertoire-size bias correction to TCR pairs. A later analysis estimated false discovery rates by permuting HLA or CMV assignments 20 times. In a later analysis, co-occurring TCRs were grouped using DBSCAN, with TCRdist sequence similarity added in when clustering inside HLA-allele-positive subsets. Repertoires with fewer than 30,000 or more than 120,000 public chains were left out of co-occurrence clustering, as were about five repertoires with anomalous nucleotide sharing. As stored in TCRdb, this immuneACCESS dataset retains in-frame rearrangements with V and J assigned. A fraction of the clones does not appear; measured against another copy, unresolved V genes explain less than half of the discrepancy, and the remainder lacks a known reason. The DNA was the basis for D and trimming; V, J and clone size are from that table. Counted in this sample were fewer than 95,000 clones; about 70% of them appeared once. The leading ten clones occupy just over 3% of the sample.

The cohort consisted of 600 or so healthy bone marrow donors. All cohort members were sampled while nominally healthy, although unrecorded immune exposures were likely present. The donor was CMV seronegative and belonged to the group of under 400 seronegative cohort members. A peripheral blood sample was collected from each donor, and TCR beta sequencing was performed on peripheral blood mononuclear cells. Genomic DNA was extracted from the blood cell samples with the Qiagen DNeasy Blood Extraction Kit. The TCR sequence derives from a man aged 40-49 years in good health and CMV-seronegative. The source material was PBMCs. In this chain, TRBV4-1 is recombined with TRBJ2-5, and 13 junction bases match TRBD2. The CDR3 corresponds to CASSLTSGGLETQYF. The sequenced DNA: TGCGCCAGCAGCCTGACTAGCGGGGGGCTAGAGACCCAGTACTTC.